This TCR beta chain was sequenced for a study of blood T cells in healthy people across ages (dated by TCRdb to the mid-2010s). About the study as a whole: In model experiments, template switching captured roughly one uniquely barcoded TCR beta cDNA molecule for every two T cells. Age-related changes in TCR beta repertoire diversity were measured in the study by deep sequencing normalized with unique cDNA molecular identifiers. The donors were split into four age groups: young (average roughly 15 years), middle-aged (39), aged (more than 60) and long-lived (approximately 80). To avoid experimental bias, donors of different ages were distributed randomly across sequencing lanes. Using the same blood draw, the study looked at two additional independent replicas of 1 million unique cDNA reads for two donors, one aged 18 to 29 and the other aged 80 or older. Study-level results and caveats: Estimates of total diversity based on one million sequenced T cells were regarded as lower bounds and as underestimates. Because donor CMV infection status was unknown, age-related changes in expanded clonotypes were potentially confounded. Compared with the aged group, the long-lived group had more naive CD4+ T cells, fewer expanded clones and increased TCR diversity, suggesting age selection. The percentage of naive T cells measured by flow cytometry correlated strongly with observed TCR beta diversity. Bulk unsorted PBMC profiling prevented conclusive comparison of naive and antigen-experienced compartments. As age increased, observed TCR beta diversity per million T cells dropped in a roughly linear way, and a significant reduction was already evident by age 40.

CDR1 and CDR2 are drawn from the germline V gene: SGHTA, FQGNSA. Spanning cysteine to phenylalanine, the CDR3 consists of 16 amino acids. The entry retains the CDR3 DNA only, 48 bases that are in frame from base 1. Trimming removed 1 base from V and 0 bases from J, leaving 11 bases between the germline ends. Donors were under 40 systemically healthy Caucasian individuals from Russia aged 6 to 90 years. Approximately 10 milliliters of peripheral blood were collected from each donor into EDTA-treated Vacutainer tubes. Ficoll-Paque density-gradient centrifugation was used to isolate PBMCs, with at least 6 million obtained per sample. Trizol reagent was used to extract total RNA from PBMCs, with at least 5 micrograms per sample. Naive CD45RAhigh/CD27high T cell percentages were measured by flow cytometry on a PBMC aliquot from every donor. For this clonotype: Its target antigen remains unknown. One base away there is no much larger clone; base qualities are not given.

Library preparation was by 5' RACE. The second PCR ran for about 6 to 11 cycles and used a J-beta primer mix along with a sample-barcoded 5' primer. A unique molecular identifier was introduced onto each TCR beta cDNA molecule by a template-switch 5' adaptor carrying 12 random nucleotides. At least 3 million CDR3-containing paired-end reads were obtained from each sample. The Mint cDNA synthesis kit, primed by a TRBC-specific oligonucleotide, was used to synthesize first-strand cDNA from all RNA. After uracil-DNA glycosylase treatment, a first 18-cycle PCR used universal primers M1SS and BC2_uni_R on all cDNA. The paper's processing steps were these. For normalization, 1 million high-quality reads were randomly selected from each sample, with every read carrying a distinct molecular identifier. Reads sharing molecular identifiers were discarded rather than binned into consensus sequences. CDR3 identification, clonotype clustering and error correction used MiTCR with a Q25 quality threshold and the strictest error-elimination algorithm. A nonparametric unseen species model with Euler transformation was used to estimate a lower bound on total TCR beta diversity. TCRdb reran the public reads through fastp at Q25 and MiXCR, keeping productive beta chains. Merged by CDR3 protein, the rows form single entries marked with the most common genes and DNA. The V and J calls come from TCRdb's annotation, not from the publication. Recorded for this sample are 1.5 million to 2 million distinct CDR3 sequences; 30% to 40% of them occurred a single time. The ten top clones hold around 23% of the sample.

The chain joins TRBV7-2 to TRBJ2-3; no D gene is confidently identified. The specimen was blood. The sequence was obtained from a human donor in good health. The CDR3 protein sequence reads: CASSLVPNYSTDTQYF. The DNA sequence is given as TGTGCCAGCAGCTTAGTCCCGAACTATAGCACAGATACGCAGTATTTT.